The 25 T cell receptor beta chains listed next were all sequenced from one sample in a study of blood T cell repertoires in COVID-19. The data were produced by immunoSEQ multiplex PCR, yet TCRdb's version contains in-frame clones alone and is incomplete. This table has approximately 220,000 clones, roughly four fifths appearing once. Sequencing used peripheral blood. Source of these receptors: a woman between 35 and 50 years old with active or convalescent COVID-19.

The rearrangement uses TRBV19 and TRBJ2-3, with 7 bases identical to TRBD2. V trimming: 3 bases; J trimming: 3 bases; junction bases outside the gene matches: 6. The CDR3 has 15 amino acids. Germline loops: CDR1 LNHDA, CDR2 SQIVND (reference sequence). The CDR3 DNA follows: TGTGCCAGTAGTATCGGGCTAGCGGATACAGATACGCAGTATTTT. Translated, it gives CASSIGLADTDTQYF. The variable domain in full, completed from reference TRBV19 and TRBJ2-3, reads DGGITQSPKYLFRKEGQNVTLSCEQNLNHDAMYWYRQDPGQGLRLIYYSQIVNDFQKGDIAEGYSVSREKKESFPLTVTSAQKNPTAFYLCASSIGLADTDTQYFGPGTRLTVL.

The chain couples TRBV27 to TRBJ2-7, with 8 bases lining up with TRBD1. CDR3 length: 14 amino acids. From germline, CDR1 is MNHEY and CDR2 SMNVEV (reference sequence). Unmatched junction bases numbered 9, after V lost 5 bases and J lost 6 bases. In DNA form, the CDR3 reads TGTGCCAGCAGTCCCGGGGCCAGGGGGCTCGAGCAGTACTTC. Translating gives CASSPGARGLEQYF.

The CDR3 region is CSATDGNQPQHF. The CDR3 coding sequence is TGCAGTGCTACTGACGGGAATCAGCCCCAGCATTTT. The gene calls are TRBV20-1 and TRBJ1-5, with unresolved D. The V end was cut by 4 bases, the J end by 4 bases, with 8 bases between. Germline CDR1 and CDR2: DFQATT and SNEGSKA (reference sequence). The CDR3 sequence is 12 residues long.

The J gene is TRBJ2-7, the V gene TRBV24-1, with a weak D call TRBD2 (7 bases). The V gene lost 10 bases and the J gene lost 7 bases, with 25 bases spanning the gap. The CDR3 runs to 15 residues. Germline V gene data show CDR1 as KGHDR and CDR2 as SFDVKD. For the CDR3, the DNA is TGTGCCACAGACCCAGCCAGGAGGGGGGGGTGGGAGCAGTACTTC. Residues: CATDPARRGGWEQYF.

In nucleotides, the CDR3 is TGTGCCAGCAGCGAACCGGATCCACGGCGGCTCGATGAGCAGTTCTTC. It yields the protein CASSEPDPRRLDEQFF. The chain joins TRBV11-3 to TRBJ2-1; D is unclear. CDR3 length equals 16 residues. Trimming pared 5 bases from V and 8 bases from J, leaving 22 bases between. Germline-derived CDR1 and CDR2 are SGHNT and YENEEA.

There are a few counts of this clone. The chain recombines TRBV28 with TRBJ2-3; TRBD1 agrees at 9 bases. J was trimmed by 4 bases and V by 3 bases; bases with no gene match: 14. The CDR3 is made up of 18 amino acids. Germline V gene sequence: CDR1 MDHEN, CDR2 SYDVKM. The CDR3: CASSFKRAGQGKADTQYF. CDR3 sequence (DNA): TGTGCCAGCAGTTTCAAGAGAGCCGGACAGGGGAAAGCAGATACGCAGTATTTT.

The V call is TRBV6-5, the J call TRBJ1-6, with no clear D. The CDR3 sequence is 14 residues long. The V end lost 3 bases, the J end lost 8 bases, and 11 bases lay between the germline ends. Germline lookup yields CDR1 MNHEY and CDR2 SVGAGI. CDR3: CASSYGGPHSPLHF. The CDR3 bases are TGTGCCAGCAGTTATGGAGGCCCCCATTCACCCCTCCACTTT.

J is TRBJ2-1 and V is TRBV7-2, with TRBD2 as a possible D gene (6 bases). This CDR3 has 14 amino acids. CDR1 and CDR2 from the germline V gene are SGHTA and FQGNSA. V shed 3 bases and J shed 4 bases, with 10 bases lying between them. CDR3 in DNA: TGTGCCAGCAGCTTGGGACTGGTATACAATGAGCAGTTCTTC. Protein sequence: CASSLGLVYNEQFF.

This clone was picked up many times. This rearrangement joins TRBV19 to TRBJ2-1, with 8 bases aligning to TRBD2. This CDR3 has 16 amino acids. Germline V gene data show CDR1 as LNHDA and CDR2 as SQIVND (reference sequence). The ends lost 0 bases at V and 3 bases at J; junction bases unmatched: 4. In DNA form, the CDR3 reads TGTGCCAGTAGTATAGATCCCAGCGGGAGCTACAATGAGCAGTTCTTC. This sequence encodes CASSIDPSGSYNEQFF.

This clone came up once. The chain carries TRBV2 and TRBJ1-1; perhaps TRBD1 as D (6 bases). Trimming left V 5 bases short and J 4 bases short, with 17 bases between. Looked up from germline, CDR1 is SNHLY and CDR2 is FYNNEI. The CDR3 has 15 amino acids. CDR3 DNA sequence: TGTGCCAGCAGTACAGGGAGGGTCAAAAGCACTGAAGCTTTCTTT. It encodes CASSTGRVKSTEAFF.

Here the CDR3 reads CATSDLRTGGTSGSMTDTQYF. DNA for the CDR3: TGTGCCACCAGTGACCTAAGGACAGGGGGGACTAGCGGGAGTATGACAGATACGCAGTATTTT. The chain couples TRBV24-1 to TRBJ2-3; 14 positions match TRBD2. V gave up 4 bases and J gave up 3 bases; unmatched junction bases: 17. Germline V gives CDR1 KGHDR, CDR2 SFDVKD. The CDR3 loop spans 21 amino acids.

This chain uses TRBV20-1 with TRBJ2-1; D is unresolved. V was trimmed by 4 bases and J by 6 bases, leaving 7 bases between them. Germline V gene data show CDR1 as DFQATT and CDR2 as SNEGSKA (reference sequence). CDR3 size: 11 residues. CDR3 residues: CSATTVNEQFF. CDR3 coding DNA: TGCAGTGCTACCACAGTCAATGAGCAGTTCTTC.

As to this clone: The junction does not match germline at one end; this may be a read error. The chain employs TRBV7-8 and TRBJ2-7, with D possibly TRBD1 on 6 matching bases. CDR1 SGHVS and CDR2 FQNEAQ come from the germline V gene. There are 15 residues in the CDR3. The CDR3 DNA sequence: TGTGCCAGCAGCGTAGCAAACACAGGGTTTGACGAGCAGTACTTC. Residues: CASSVANTGFDEQYF.

This clone has only a few counts. The gene calls are TRBV11-2 and TRBJ2-1; TRBD2 aligns across 11 bases. The V gene's germline CDR1 is SGHAT and CDR2 FQNNGV. This CDR3 contains 15 residues. The V and J ends lost 2 bases and 9 bases, in that order; junction bases with no gene match: 6. The chain's CDR3 is CASSLILAGVGEQFF. The CDR3 DNA reads as TGTGCCAGCAGCTTAATACTAGCGGGAGTCGGTGAGCAGTTCTTC.

The chain has TRBV3-1 (or the pseudogene TRBV3-2) and TRBJ1-2; 7 nucleotides align to TRBD1. J gave up 4 bases and V 0 bases, and 5 bases lay outside the gene matches. Germline V gives CDR1 LGHDT, CDR2 YNNKEL (reference sequence). CDR3 length: 15 amino acids. The chain's CDR3 is CASSQDRAGGYGYTF. The CDR3 nucleotides read TGTGCCAGCAGCCAAGATCGGGCAGGGGGCTATGGCTACACCTTC.

This rearrangement joins TRBV9 to TRBJ2-3, with TRBD2 as a possible D gene (5 bases). The V gene lost 4 bases and the J gene lost 5 bases, with 17 bases spanning the gap. There are 15 residues in the CDR3. Germline V gives CDR1 SGDLS, CDR2 YYNGEE. The CDR3 sequence is CASSLTAEFRDTQYF. CDR3 nucleotides: TGTGCCAGCAGCCTAACAGCGGAGTTCAGAGATACGCAGTATTTT.

This chain joins TRBV7-8 and TRBJ2-3, with 14 bases aligning to TRBD2. The CDR3 extends over 18 amino acids. Germline V CDR1 and CDR2: SGHVS, FQNEAQ. Trimming cost V 1 base and J 1 base; bases outside gene matches: 4. CDR3 loop: CASSLVPGLAGGTDTQYF. The CDR3 coding sequence is TGTGCCAGCAGCTTAGTGCCGGGACTAGCGGGAGGCACAGATACGCAGTATTTT.

The rearrangement uses TRBV2 and TRBJ2-7; 7 nucleotides agree with TRBD1. Germline CDR1 SNHLY, CDR2 FYNNEI. Germline trimming cut 1 base from V and 0 bases from J; bases unmatched to any gene: 3. The CDR3 spans 15 residues. This CDR3 reads CASSEDRGSSYEQYF. The CDR3 DNA reads as TGTGCCAGCAGTGAAGACAGGGGTAGCTCCTACGAGCAGTACTTC.

This clone was seen once. The chain couples TRBV7-3 to TRBJ2-5, with 8 bases lining up with TRBD1. Germline V gene lookup returns CDR1 SGHTA and CDR2 FQGTGA. CDR3 size: 14 residues. The junction had 4 bases not matched to a gene; V was cut back by 3 bases and J by 4 bases. CDR3 DNA: TGTGCCAGCAGCTTCAGGGGGCAGGCAGAGACCCAGTACTTC. Residues: CASSFRGQAETQYF.

This clone was observed a single time. The chain couples TRBV7-9 to TRBJ1-5; D may be TRBD1 (6 bases). CDR1 and CDR2 (germline): SEHNR, FQNEAQ (reference sequence). Trimming removed 5 bases from V and 5 bases from J, with 10 bases in between. The CDR3 extends over 13 amino acids. As DNA, the CDR3 is TGTGCCAGCAGCCCGGGGGGCTATCAGCCCCAGCATTTT. It yields the protein CASSPGGYQPQHF. The variable domain in full, completed from reference TRBV7-9 and TRBJ1-5, reads DTGVSQNPRHKITKRGQNVTFRCDPISEHNRLYWYRQTLGQGPEFLTYFQNEAQLEKSRLLSDRFSAERPKGSFSTLEIQRTEQGDSAMYLCASSPGGYQPQHFGDGTRLSIL.

This clone showed up just once. The genes are TRBV19 and TRBJ2-4; 14 nucleotides line up with TRBD2. V was clipped by 4 bases and J by 6 bases; unmatched bases: 17. Germline CDR1 LNHDA, CDR2 SQIVND (reference sequence). The CDR3 length is 20 residues. The CDR3 sequence is CASSTLPPGLAGVPPNIQYF. CDR3 coding DNA: TGTGCCAGTAGTACCCTACCCCCGGGACTAGCGGGAGTTCCCCCAAACATTCAGTACTTC.

V usage is TRBV7-8 and J usage is TRBJ1-3; 7 bases align to TRBD1. V lost 2 bases to trimming and J lost 2 bases; unmatched junction nucleotides: 0. This CDR3 comprises 14 residues. The germline V gene encodes CDR1 SGHVS and CDR2 FQNEAQ. This chain's CDR3 is CASSLTGAGNTIYF. The CDR3, as DNA: TGTGCCAGCAGCTTAACAGGGGCTGGAAACACCATATATTTT.

V usage is TRBV19 and J usage is TRBJ2-1; 9 bases map to TRBD2. The CDR3 totals 15 residues. Losses at the gene ends were 3 bases for V and 11 bases for J; bases not matched to a gene: 11. Germline V gives CDR1 LNHDA, CDR2 SQIVND (reference sequence). The CDR3 coding sequence is TGTGCCAGTAGTATGGCTAGCGGGGTGCTCGGGAAGCAGTTCTTC. Protein product: CASSMASGVLGKQFF.

V gene TRBV28 combines with J gene TRBJ1-1; TRBD1 matches 7 bases. CDR1 is MDHEN and CDR2 is SYDVKM in the germline V gene. The CDR3 has 14 residues. V was clipped by 6 bases and J by 4 bases; unmatched bases: 8. This chain's CDR3 is CASRTGYGATEAFF. In nucleotides, the CDR3 is TGTGCCAGCAGGACAGGGTATGGGGCCACTGAAGCTTTCTTT.

This clone was counted a few times. J is TRBJ1-1 and V is TRBV5-5, with 7 bases that match TRBD1. J gave up 0 bases and V 5 bases, and 7 bases lay outside the gene matches. Germline V lookup: CDR1 SGHKS, CDR2 YYEKEE (reference sequence). The CDR3 length is 15 residues. The chain's CDR3 is CASRTAGTVNTEAFF. The CDR3 DNA is TGTGCCAGCAGGACGGCCGGGACAGTGAACACTGAAGCTTTCTTT. The full variable domain, rest sourced from reference TRBV5-5 and TRBJ1-1, is DAGVTQSPTHLIKTRGQQVTLRCSPISGHKSVSWYQQVLGQGPQFIFQYYEKEERGRGNFPDRFSARQFPNYSSELNVNALLLGDSALYLCASRTAGTVNTEAFFGQGTRLTVV.